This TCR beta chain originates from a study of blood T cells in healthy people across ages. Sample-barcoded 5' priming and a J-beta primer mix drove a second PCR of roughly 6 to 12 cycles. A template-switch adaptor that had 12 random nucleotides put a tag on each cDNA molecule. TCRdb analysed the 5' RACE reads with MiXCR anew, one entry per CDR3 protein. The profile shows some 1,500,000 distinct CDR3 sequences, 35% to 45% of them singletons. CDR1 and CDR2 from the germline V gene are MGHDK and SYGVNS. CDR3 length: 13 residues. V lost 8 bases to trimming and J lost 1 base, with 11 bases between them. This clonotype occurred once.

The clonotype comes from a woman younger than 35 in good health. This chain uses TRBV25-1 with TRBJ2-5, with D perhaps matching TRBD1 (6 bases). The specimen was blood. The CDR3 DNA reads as TGTGCCAGCGCCGACAGGCCCCAAGAGACCCAGTACTTC. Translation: CASADRPQETQYF. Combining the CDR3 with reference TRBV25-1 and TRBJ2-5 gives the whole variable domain EADIYQTPRYLVIGTGKKITLECSQTMGHDKMYWYQQDPGMELHLIHYSYGVNSTEKGDLSSESTVSRIRTEHFPLTLESARPSHTSQYLCASADRPQETQYFGPGTRLLVL.